These T cell receptor beta chains were read from a single sample in a study of cytomegalovirus exposure and HLA in healthy donors. TCRdb's table, derived via immunoSEQ multiplex PCR, lists solely in-frame clones and lacks some. The table has roughly 180,000 clones, approximately 78% seen once. Sequencing was performed on PBMCs. Receptor source: a woman younger than 35 in good health and CMV-seronegative. The CDR3 runs from the conserved cysteine through the conserved F or W. A D gene is named only where the DNA matches it firmly. Not every row has a clone size; where given, it reads once, few, many or a size class.

abundance	d_gene	v_gene	j_gene	CDR3aa	CDR3nt
NA	TRBD2	TRBV28	TRBJ2-1	CASILSGSSYNEQFF	TGTGCCAGCATCCTTAGCGGGAGCTCCTACAATGAGCAGTTCTTC
NA	TRBD1	TRBV6-6	TRBJ2-7	CASSYTRTGGNYEQYF	TGTGCCAGCAGTTACACCCGGACAGGGGGCAACTACGAGCAGTACTTC
once	TRBD2	TRBV6-6	TRBJ2-5	CASTSKSGSRETQYF	TGTGCCAGCACTTCAAAAAGCGGGAGTAGGGAGACCCAGTACTTC
NA	NA	TRBV2	TRBJ1-5	CASSPDGGAHQPQHF	TGTGCCAGCAGCCCCGACGGGGGGGCCCATCAGCCCCAGCATTTT
NA	NA	TRBV11-3	TRBJ2-2	CASSSSQKNTGELFF	TGTGCCAGCAGCTCATCGCAGAAGAACACCGGGGAGCTGTTTTTT
NA	NA	TRBV28	TRBJ2-6	CASSLLETPSSGANVLTF	TGTGCCAGCAGTTTATTGGAAACTCCTAGCTCTGGGGCCAACGTCCTGACTTTC
NA	TRBD1	TRBV14	TRBJ2-7	CASSQQTGDPYEQYF	TGTGCCAGCAGCCAGCAGACAGGGGATCCATACGAGCAGTACTTC
NA	TRBD1	TRBV18	TRBJ1-5	CASSPTQGGQPQHF	TGTGCCAGCTCACCAACACAGGGGGGTCAGCCCCAGCATTTT
NA	NA	TRBV7-9	TRBJ1-2	CASSYRQNGYTF	TGTGCCAGCAGCTATAGACAGAATGGCTACACCTTC
NA	NA	TRBV28	TRBJ1-2	CASSQQGSGYGYTF	TGTGCCAGCAGTCAACAGGGTTCAGGCTATGGCTACACCTTC
NA	TRBD1	TRBV19	TRBJ1-1	CASSRPRGGTGPTEAFF	TGTGCCAGTAGTAGGCCAAGAGGGGGGACAGGGCCCACTGAAGCTTTCTTT
once	NA	TRBV27	TRBJ2-1	CASSFSRYNEQFF	TGTGCCAGCAGTTTCTCCAGGTACAATGAGCAGTTCTTC
NA	NA	TRBV2	TRBJ2-7	CASSAFSGYEQYF	TGTGCCAGCAGCGCGTTTTCAGGCTACGAGCAGTACTTC
NA	TRBD1	TRBV6-1	TRBJ1-1	CASSGPGQGSTEAFF	TGTGCCAGCAGTGGCCCGGGACAGGGAAGCACTGAAGCTTTCTTT
NA	TRBD2	TRBV30	TRBJ2-3	CAWSVISGSNPPDTQYF	TGTGCCTGGAGTGTCATTAGCGGGAGTAACCCACCAGATACGCAGTATTTT
NA	TRBD2	TRBV5-6	TRBJ2-3	CASSLRGGTDTQYF	TGTGCCAGCAGCCTGCGGGGGGGCACAGATACGCAGTATTTT
few	TRBD1	TRBV7-9	TRBJ2-3	CSSSSWTGMSTDTQYF	TGTTCCAGCAGCTCCTGGACAGGGATGAGCACAGATACGCAGTATTTT
NA	NA	TRBV6-5	TRBJ1-1	CASSSRVSTEAFF	TGTGCCAGCAGTTCCAGGGTAAGCACTGAAGCTTTCTTT
NA	TRBD2	TRBV27	TRBJ2-2	CASSSLPGTSGFLTGELFF	TGTGCCAGCAGTTCACTCCCCGGGACTAGCGGGTTTCTCACCGGGGAGCTGTTTTTT